These 9 T cell receptor beta chains were all obtained from the same sample, sequenced in a study of blood T cells in healthy people across ages. Combining a sample-barcoded 5' primer with a J-beta primer mix, a second PCR ran for 7 to 11 cycles. In TCRdb, the 5' RACE reads were re-called with MiXCR into one record per CDR3 protein. The sample lists roughly 790,000 distinct CDR3 sequences; approximately 39% were seen once. The sequenced sample consisted of blood. Receptors originate from a woman aged 55-70 years in good health.

At least ten counts were recorded for this clonotype. The chain is built from TRBV20-1 and TRBJ2-1, with 10 bases aligning to TRBD2. This CDR3 region has 15 residues. V shed 2 bases and J 0 bases; nucleotides not matched to a gene: 1. The germline V gene encodes CDR1 DFQATT and CDR2 SNEGSKA (reference sequence). For the CDR3, the DNA is TGCAGTGCTAGACCTAGCGGGAGCTCCTACAATGAGCAGTTCTTC. Encoded protein: CSARPSGSSYNEQFF.

This clonotype came up once. The chain uses TRBV5-1 and TRBJ2-1; the D gene could be TRBD1 or TRBD2 (6 bases each). This CDR3 has 14 residues. CDR1 and CDR2 (germline): SGHRS, YFSETQ. V lost 6 bases to trimming and J lost 4 bases, with 14 bases between them. CDR3 sequence (DNA): TGCGCCAGCAAGGCGGGACAAAGTTACAATGAGCAGTTCTTC. This sequence encodes CASKAGQSYNEQFF.

J is TRBJ2-3 and V is TRBV18; maybe TRBD2 (6 bases). Germline V gene lookup returns CDR1 KGHSH and CDR2 LQKENI. CDR3 size: 16 residues. V was shortened by 0 bases and J by 0 bases, with 10 bases between the two germline ends. The CDR3 sequence: CASSPPSGVSTDTQYF. The DNA for the CDR3 is TGTGCCAGCTCACCACCTTCGGGGGTTAGCACAGATACGCAGTATTTT. Full variable domain (missing parts from reference TRBV18 and TRBJ2-3): NAGVMQNPRHLVRRRGQEARLRCSPMKGHSHVYWYRQLPEEGLKFMVYLQKENIIDESGMPKERFSAEFPKEGPSILRIQQVVRGDSAAYFCASSPPSGVSTDTQYFGPGTRLTVL.

This clonotype was counted between two and nine times. The chain employs TRBV18 and TRBJ1-4, with D unresolved. Germline lookup yields CDR1 KGHSH and CDR2 LQKENI. The CDR3 spans 15 residues. V dropped 1 base and J dropped 5 bases, with 11 bases sitting between them. CDR3 residues: CASSPLGHENEKLFF. CDR3 coding DNA: TGTGCCAGCTCACCACTGGGCCACGAAAATGAAAAACTGTTTTTT. Together with reference TRBV18 and TRBJ1-4, the CDR3 gives the full variable domain: NAGVMQNPRHLVRRRGQEARLRCSPMKGHSHVYWYRQLPEEGLKFMVYLQKENIIDESGMPKERFSAEFPKEGPSILRIQQVVRGDSAAYFCASSPLGHENEKLFFGSGTQLSVL.

A single count supports this clonotype. V is TRBV19 and J is TRBJ2-6; D not certain. The CDR3 is 16 amino acids. The ends were cut back, 1 base at V and 0 bases at J, with 7 bases in the middle. In germline, CDR1 is LNHDA, CDR2 SQIVND (reference sequence). The CDR3 region is CASSIGSLSGANVLTF. CDR3 coding DNA: TGTGCCAGTAGTATAGGCAGCCTCTCTGGGGCCAACGTCCTGACTTTC.

This chain connects TRBV7-8 to TRBJ2-7; the D call may be TRBD1 or TRBD2 (6 bases each). The CDR3 has 17 residues. Trimming left V 2 bases short and J 5 bases short, with 22 bases between. Looked up from germline, CDR1 is SGHVS and CDR2 is FQNEAQ. The CDR3 region is CASSLIFIRGARDEQYF. CDR3 nucleotides: TGTGCCAGCAGCTTAATTTTCATTAGGGGGGCGCGGGACGAGCAGTACTTC.

This clonotype was observed at least ten times. The J gene is TRBJ2-1, the V gene TRBV20-1; D may be TRBD2 (5 bases). The CDR3 extends over 14 amino acids. The V end lost 0 bases, the J end lost 8 bases, and 14 bases lay between the germline ends. CDR1 is DFQATT and CDR2 is SNEGSKA in the germline V gene (reference sequence). The DNA for the CDR3 is TGCAGTGCTAGAGATGGAGGACTGGCGGATGAGCAGTTCTTC. Protein product: CSARDGGLADEQFF.

There are a few counts of this clonotype. For the CDR3, the DNA is TGTGCCAGCAGCCAAGTGGTATTCCGGGCGGCAGCCAACCAAGATGGCTACACCTTC. This sequence encodes CASSQVVFRAAANQDGYTF. The chain links TRBV3-1 to TRBJ1-2; D is unclear. The germline gives CDR1 LGHDT, CDR2 YNNKEL (reference sequence). The CDR3 is 19 residues long. The V and J ends lost 1 base and 6 bases respectively, with 27 bases between them.

CDR3: CATSDTYSSYNEQFF. The CDR3 bases are TGTGCCACCAGTGACACGTATAGCTCCTACAATGAGCAGTTCTTC. The chain recombines TRBV24-1 with TRBJ2-1; D ambiguous. In germline, CDR1 is KGHDR, CDR2 SFDVKD. The CDR3 is made up of 15 amino acids. V was pared by 4 bases and J by 0 bases, with 9 bases between.